One sample yielded the 11 T cell receptor beta chains listed below, sequenced in a study of blood T cell repertoires in COVID-19. Assay: immunoSEQ multiplex PCR; the TCRdb copy retains only in-frame clones and omits some. The data show about 230,000 clones, with roughly 84% seen just once and about 0.93% held by the top ten. The specimen sequenced was peripheral blood. These receptors originate from a middle-aged man with acute or convalescent COVID-19.

The chain combines TRBV5-4 with TRBJ2-7, with TRBD1 matching 8 bases. The CDR3 consists of 15 residues. Losses at the gene ends were 0 bases for V and 3 bases for J; bases not matched to a gene: 5. CDR1 and CDR2 from the germline V gene are SGHNT and YYREEE (reference sequence). CDR3 sequence reads: CASSLDGTGDYEQYF. CDR3 sequence (DNA): TGTGCCAGCAGCTTGGACGGGACAGGAGACTACGAGCAGTACTTC.

The V and J genes are TRBV6-4 and TRBJ1-2; maybe TRBD1 (6 bases). Deletions cut 7 bases from V and 1 base from J, with 16 bases between. Germline V gene lookup returns CDR1 MRHNA and CDR2 SNTAGT. CDR3 length: 15 amino acids. The CDR3 region is CASISGTYINYGYTF. The CDR3 region has the DNA TGTGCCAGCATCTCCGGGACATACATTAACTATGGCTACACCTTC.

This clone is a singleton in its sample. This chain connects TRBV2 to TRBJ2-6; the D is unclear. Germline CDR1 reads SNHLY; CDR2 reads FYNNEI. The V and J ends lost 7 bases and 4 bases respectively, with 14 bases between them. The CDR3 sequence is 15 residues long. This CDR3 is CASTVRVSGANVLTF. The DNA of the CDR3 is TGTGCCAGCACAGTTCGGGTGTCCGGGGCCAACGTCCTGACTTTC.

CDR3 loop: CASSYSSVAFYGYTF. The CDR3 DNA follows: TGTGCCAGCAGTTACTCATCAGTAGCCTTCTATGGCTACACCTTC. The V call is TRBV6-5, the J call TRBJ1-2; no reliable D call. The CDR3 sequence is 15 residues long. Germline CDR1 reads MNHEY; CDR2 reads SVGAGI. Trimming removed 0 bases at V and 4 bases at J, with 12 bases between.

The chain is built from TRBV6-5 and TRBJ2-5; TRBD1 matches 7 bases. V was clipped by 11 bases and J by 3 bases; unmatched bases: 9. Germline V gives CDR1 MNHEY, CDR2 SVGAGI. The CDR3 is 13 residues long. Here the CDR3 DNA reads TGTGCCGGAACGACAGGGCCCAAAGAGACCCAGTACTTC. This codes for CAGTTGPKETQYF.

The rearrangement uses TRBV5-1 and TRBJ2-7, with D possibly TRBD1 on 5 matching bases. With 4 bases removed from V and 0 bases from J, the gap between germline ends came to 11 bases. CDR3 length equals 14 residues. Germline CDR1 reads SGHRS; CDR2 reads YFSETQ. The CDR3 DNA sequence: TGCGCCAGCAGCCTGGACAACCGCTCCTACGAGCAGTACTTC. Its protein is CASSLDNRSYEQYF.

V gene TRBV6-5 combines with J gene TRBJ1-3, with D tentatively TRBD1 (5 bases). Germline V gene sequence: CDR1 MNHEY, CDR2 SVGAGI. This CDR3 has 14 residues. V shed 10 bases and J shed 0 bases, with 13 bases lying between them. CDR3 sequence: CATERGTSGNTIYF. DNA for the CDR3: TGTGCCACAGAAAGGGGTACCTCTGGAAACACCATATATTTT.

This clone was detected once. The chain carries TRBV5-6 and TRBJ1-1; no clear D gene. This CDR3 is built from 17 residues. Germline CDR1 is SGHDT and CDR2 is YYEEEE. The V end lost 1 base, the J end lost 1 base, and 17 bases lay between the germline ends. In nucleotides, the CDR3 is TGTGCCAGCAGCTTGAAAAGTGTTCCCACTTGGAACACTGAAGCTTTCTTT. Protein: CASSLKSVPTWNTEAFF.

This chain links TRBV6-5 with TRBJ1-1; a weak D match, TRBD1 (5 bases). Germline V CDR1 and CDR2: MNHEY, SVGAGI. V was pared by 4 bases and J by 0 bases, with 9 bases between. CDR3 length equals 14 residues. The CDR3 loop is CASSFGQMNTEAFF. CDR3 DNA sequence: TGTGCCAGCAGTTTCGGACAAATGAACACTGAAGCTTTCTTT.

This chain uses TRBV28 with TRBJ1-1, with D maybe TRBD1 (6 bases). V was pared by 7 bases and J by 10 bases, with 25 bases between. CDR3 length equals 15 residues. Germline-derived CDR1 and CDR2 are MDHEN and SYDVKM. The CDR3: CASNHPTGPVAGAFF. CDR3 DNA: TGTGCCAGCAACCACCCTACAGGGCCTGTGGCAGGAGCTTTCTTT.

CDR3 residues: CASSLDSSWGTANTEAFF. The CDR3 region has the DNA TGTGCCAGCAGTTTAGACTCCTCTTGGGGGACAGCGAACACTGAAGCTTTCTTT. The rearrangement links TRBV28 to TRBJ1-1, with TRBD1 matching 7 bases. Germline V gene lookup returns CDR1 MDHEN and CDR2 SYDVKM. V was pared by 2 bases and J by 1 base, with 13 bases of the junction left unmatched. The CDR3 totals 18 residues.